The sequence of this T cell receptor (beta chain) was determined in a study of shared clonotypes between healthy human individuals. Data came from immunoSEQ multiplex PCR; TCRdb stores just in-frame clones and leaves some out. The sample shows some 470,000 clones, 76% of them seen only once. Findings and caveats of the study: Blood was the sole source, and tissue repertoires probably differ. Clonotype sharing among donors, it was expected, would be affected by sequencing depth.

Remarks on this clone: Antigen: not known.

Trimming cost V 0 bases and J 4 bases; bases outside gene matches: 8. From germline, CDR1 is ENHRY and CDR2 SYGVKD. The CDR3 totals 17 residues. Among the donors, all were Caucasian adults who lived in Nashville, Tennessee. The TCR was taken from a woman between 35 and 50 years old in good health. Some clones in this sample may be carry-over from other donors' samples. The chain carries TRBV10-3 and TRBJ2-1, with TRBD1 identical over 8 bases. The sequencing sample was made of PBMCs. The CDR3 coding sequence is TGTGCCATCAGTGAGTCCTTCGGACAGGGCAGATACAATGAGCAGTTCTTC. Amino acids: CAISESFGQGRYNEQFF.